The 3 T cell receptor beta chains presented below share a single source sample, sequenced in a study of blood T cell repertoires in COVID-19. Sequencing was performed with immunoSEQ multiplex PCR; in TCRdb, only in-frame clones are kept and a portion is missing. This sample has 350,000 to 500,000 clones, with 88% found just once. Sequences were obtained from PBMCs or T cells enriched from blood (not recorded which). These receptors all come from a woman younger than 35 who had been exposed to COVID-19.

Remarks on this clone: Compared with germline, one end of the junction differs, possibly owing to a read error. The chain recombines TRBV7-7 with TRBJ2-1, with D perhaps TRBD2 (6 bases). Germline V gene lookup returns CDR1 SSHAT and CDR2 FNYEAQ (reference sequence). CDR3 length: 14 residues. CDR3 region: CASSTSLASREQFF. CDR3 DNA sequence: TGTGCTAGCAGCACCTCACTAGCATCCCGTGAGCAGTTCTTC.

The chain is built from TRBV18 and TRBJ1-1; D unresolved. This CDR3 comprises 12 residues. Germline assignment: CDR1 KGHSH and CDR2 LQKENI. With 0 bases removed from V and 6 bases from J, the gap between germline ends came to 5 bases. CDR3 sequence (DNA): TGTGCCAGCTCACCACCCGGGGCTGAAGCTTTCTTT. Translating it yields CASSPPGAEAFF.

The chain couples TRBV9 to TRBJ1-2; the match to TRBD1 covers 9 bases. The germline CDR1 and CDR2 sequences are SGDLS and YYNGEE. CDR3 length: 15 residues. The V and J ends lost 0 bases and 2 bases, in that order; junction bases with no gene match: 2. This CDR3 is CASSVDGTGNYGYTF. The CDR3, as DNA: TGTGCCAGCAGCGTAGACGGGACAGGGAACTATGGCTACACCTTC.